Sequencing of this T cell receptor beta chain was carried out in a study of blood T cells in healthy people across ages. Regarding the study as a whole: PBMCs went unsorted, and a conclusive naive versus antigen-experienced comparison was therefore prevented.

There are a few counts of this clonotype. Its specificity is unknown. The V gene lost 3 bases and the J gene lost 8 bases, with 15 bases spanning the gap. The germline V gene encodes CDR1 SGHRS and CDR2 YFSETQ. This CDR3 comprises 14 residues. A second roughly 6 to 12 cycle PCR used barcoded and J-beta primers. TCRdb re-called the 5' RACE reads with MiXCR, one entry per CDR3 protein. Among around 990,000 distinct CDR3 sequences listed, 25% were seen once. These data were also reused for a study on T cells of mothers and their children. That paper states: Using the M1S primer, the second PCR added sample barcodes along with 2-4 random nucleotides.

The TCR sequence derives from a girl aged 2-15 years in good health. This rearrangement joins TRBV5-1 to TRBJ2-1; maybe TRBD2 (5 bases). Sample: blood. In DNA, the CDR3 is TGCGCCAGCAGCTGGCTCCGAGGTAGCGATGAGCAGTTCTTC. It is translated as CASSWLRGSDEQFF.